Reported below is one T cell receptor (beta chain). The table came from immunoSEQ multiplex PCR; TCRdb's copy has only in-frame clones and leaves some out. The sample holds approximately 56,000 clones, about 90% seen once. Germline V gives CDR1 SGDLS, CDR2 YYNGEE. This CDR3 has 15 residues. Losses at the gene ends were 2 bases for V and 4 bases for J; bases not matched to a gene: 7. The entry originates in a study of OX40 agonist ivuxolimab in advanced cancers. Study context: An agonistic human IgG2 monoclonal antibody against OX40 (CD134) was given.

The rearrangement links TRBV9 to TRBJ2-5; 8 nucleotides agree with TRBD2. The TCR sequence derives from an adult with an advanced solid tumor such as melanoma, head and neck, liver or kidney cancer. Here the sequenced sample was CD4+ or CD8+ T cells sorted from blood, taken in a trial of the OX40 agonist ivuxolimab. The CDR3 is CASSVLAGMGETQYF. CDR3 DNA sequence: TGTGCCAGCAGCGTGCTAGCGGGCATGGGAGAGACCCAGTACTTC. Using reference TRBV9 and TRBJ2-5 for the parts outside the CDR3, the full variable domain is DSGVTQTPKHLITATGQRVTLRCSPRSGDLSVYWYQQSLDQGLQFLIQYYNGEERAKGNILERFSAQQFPDLHSELNLSSLELGDSALYFCASSVLAGMGETQYFGPGTRLLVL.